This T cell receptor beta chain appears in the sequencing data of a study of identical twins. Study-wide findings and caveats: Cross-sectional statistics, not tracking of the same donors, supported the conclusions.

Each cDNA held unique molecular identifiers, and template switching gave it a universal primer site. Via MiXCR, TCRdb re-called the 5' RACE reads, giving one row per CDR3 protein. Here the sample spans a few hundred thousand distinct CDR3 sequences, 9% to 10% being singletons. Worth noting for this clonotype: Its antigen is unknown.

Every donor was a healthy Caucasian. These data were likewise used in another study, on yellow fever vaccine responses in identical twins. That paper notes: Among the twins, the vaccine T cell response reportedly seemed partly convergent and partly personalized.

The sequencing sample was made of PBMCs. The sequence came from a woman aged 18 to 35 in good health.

This CDR3 reads CASSFASGRYEQYF. CDR3 in DNA: TGTGCCAGCAGCTTTGCCAGCGGGAGATACGAGCAGTACTTC. The chain combines TRBV7-8 with TRBJ2-7; TRBD2 aligns across 8 bases. Germline trimming cut 3 bases from V and 4 bases from J; bases unmatched to any gene: 5. The CDR3 has 14 residues. The germline CDR1 and CDR2 sequences are SGHVS and FQNEAQ.